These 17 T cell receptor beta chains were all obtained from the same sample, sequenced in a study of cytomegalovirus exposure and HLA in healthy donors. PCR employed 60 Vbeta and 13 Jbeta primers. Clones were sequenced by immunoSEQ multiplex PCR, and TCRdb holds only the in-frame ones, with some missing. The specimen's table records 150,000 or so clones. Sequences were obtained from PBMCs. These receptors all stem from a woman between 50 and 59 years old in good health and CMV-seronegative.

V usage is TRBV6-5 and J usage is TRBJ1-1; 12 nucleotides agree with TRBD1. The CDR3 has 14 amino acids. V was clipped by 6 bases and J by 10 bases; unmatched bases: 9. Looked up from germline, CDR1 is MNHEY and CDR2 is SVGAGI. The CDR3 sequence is CASRGWDRGQGAFF. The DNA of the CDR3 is TGTGCCAGCAGGGGATGGGACAGGGGGCAAGGAGCTTTCTTT.

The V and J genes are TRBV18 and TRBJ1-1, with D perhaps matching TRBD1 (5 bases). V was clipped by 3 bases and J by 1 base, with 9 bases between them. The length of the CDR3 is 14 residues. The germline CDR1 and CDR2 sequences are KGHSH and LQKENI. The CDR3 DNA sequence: TGTGCCAGCTCACCGGGACTTCCGAACACTGAAGCTTTCTTT. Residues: CASSPGLPNTEAFF.

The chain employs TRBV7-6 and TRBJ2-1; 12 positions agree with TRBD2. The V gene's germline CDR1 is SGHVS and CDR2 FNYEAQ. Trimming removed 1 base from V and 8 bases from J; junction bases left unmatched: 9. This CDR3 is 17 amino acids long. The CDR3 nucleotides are TGTGCCAGCAGCTTAGAGGCTAGCGGGAGGGCCGGGGATGAGCAGTTCTTC. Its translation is CASSLEASGRAGDEQFF.

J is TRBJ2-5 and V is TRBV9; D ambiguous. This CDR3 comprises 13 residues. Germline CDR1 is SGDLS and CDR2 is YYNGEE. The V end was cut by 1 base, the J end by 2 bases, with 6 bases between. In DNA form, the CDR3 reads TGTGCCAGCAGCGTAACACATCAAGAGACCCAGTACTTC. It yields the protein CASSVTHQETQYF.

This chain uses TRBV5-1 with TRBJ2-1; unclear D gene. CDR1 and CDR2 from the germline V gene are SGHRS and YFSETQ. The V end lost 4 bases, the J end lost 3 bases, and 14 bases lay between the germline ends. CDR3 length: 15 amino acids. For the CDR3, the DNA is TGCGCCAGCAGCCCTGACTCCCTCGGCTACAATGAGCAGTTCTTC. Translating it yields CASSPDSLGYNEQFF.

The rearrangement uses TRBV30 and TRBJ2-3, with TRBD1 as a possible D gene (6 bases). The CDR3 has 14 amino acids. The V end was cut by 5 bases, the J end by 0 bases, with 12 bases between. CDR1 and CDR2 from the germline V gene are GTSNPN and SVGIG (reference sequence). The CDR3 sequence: CAWDTGRSTDTQYF. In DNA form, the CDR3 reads TGTGCCTGGGATACAGGGCGGAGCACAGATACGCAGTATTTT.

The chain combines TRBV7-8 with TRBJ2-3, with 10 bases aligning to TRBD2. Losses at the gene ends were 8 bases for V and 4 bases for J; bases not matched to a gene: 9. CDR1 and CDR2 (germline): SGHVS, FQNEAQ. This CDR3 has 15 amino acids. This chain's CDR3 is CASRTTSGSPDTQYF. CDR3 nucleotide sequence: TGTGCCAGCCGCACGACTAGCGGGTCCCCAGATACGCAGTATTTT.

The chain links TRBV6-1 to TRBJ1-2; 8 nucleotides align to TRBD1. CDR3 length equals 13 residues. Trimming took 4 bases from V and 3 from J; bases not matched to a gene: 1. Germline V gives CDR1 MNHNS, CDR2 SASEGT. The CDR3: CASSATGDYGYTF. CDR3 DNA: TGTGCCAGCAGTGCGACAGGGGACTATGGCTACACCTTC.

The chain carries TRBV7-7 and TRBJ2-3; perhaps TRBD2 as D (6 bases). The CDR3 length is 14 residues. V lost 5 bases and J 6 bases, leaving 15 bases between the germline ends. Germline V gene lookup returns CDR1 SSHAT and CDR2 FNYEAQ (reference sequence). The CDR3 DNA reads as TGTGCCAGCAGCCGGGACTCGGAGGCGGATACGCAGTATTTT. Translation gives CASSRDSEADTQYF.

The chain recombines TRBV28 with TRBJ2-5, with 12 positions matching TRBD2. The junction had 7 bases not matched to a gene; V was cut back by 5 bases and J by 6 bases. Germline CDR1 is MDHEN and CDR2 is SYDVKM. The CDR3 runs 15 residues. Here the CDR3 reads CASSPGLAGRQTQYF. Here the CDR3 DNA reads TGTGCCAGCAGTCCCGGACTAGCGGGGAGGCAGACCCAGTACTTC. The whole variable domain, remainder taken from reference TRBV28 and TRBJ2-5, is DVKVTQSSRYLVKRTGEKVFLECVQDMDHENMFWYRQDPGLGLRLIYFSYDVKMKEKGDIPEGYSVSREKKERFSLILESASTNQTSMYLCASSPGLAGRQTQYFGPGTRLLVL.

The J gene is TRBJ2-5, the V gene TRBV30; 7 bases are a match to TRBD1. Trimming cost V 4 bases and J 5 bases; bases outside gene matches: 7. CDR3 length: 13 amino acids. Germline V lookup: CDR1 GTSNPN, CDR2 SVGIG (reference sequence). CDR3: CAWKSQGVETQYF. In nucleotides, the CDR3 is TGTGCCTGGAAGAGTCAGGGGGTGGAGACCCAGTACTTC.

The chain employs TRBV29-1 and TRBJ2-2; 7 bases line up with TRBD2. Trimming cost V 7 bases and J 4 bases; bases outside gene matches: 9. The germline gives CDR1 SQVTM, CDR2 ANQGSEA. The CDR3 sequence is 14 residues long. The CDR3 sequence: CSAKAGRTTGELFF. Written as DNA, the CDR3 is TGCAGCGCCAAAGCGGGGCGGACCACCGGGGAGCTGTTTTTT.

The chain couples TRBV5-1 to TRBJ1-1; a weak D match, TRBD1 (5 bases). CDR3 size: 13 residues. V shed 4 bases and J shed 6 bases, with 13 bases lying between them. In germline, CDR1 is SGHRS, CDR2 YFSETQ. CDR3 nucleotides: TGCGCCAGCAGCACGGGGACTGTTGCTGAAGCTTTCTTT. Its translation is CASSTGTVAEAFF.

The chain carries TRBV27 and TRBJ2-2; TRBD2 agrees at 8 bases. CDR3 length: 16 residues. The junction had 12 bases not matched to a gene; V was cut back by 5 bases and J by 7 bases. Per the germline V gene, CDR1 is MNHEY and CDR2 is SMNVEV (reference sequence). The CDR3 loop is CASSPGSGRGGGELFF. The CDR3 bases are TGTGCCAGCAGTCCAGGAAGCGGGAGAGGGGGCGGGGAGCTGTTTTTT.

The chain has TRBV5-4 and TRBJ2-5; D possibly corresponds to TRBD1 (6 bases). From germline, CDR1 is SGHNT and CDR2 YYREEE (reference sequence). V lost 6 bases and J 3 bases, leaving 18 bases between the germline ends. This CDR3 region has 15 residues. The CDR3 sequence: CASILKSQGKETQYF. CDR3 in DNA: TGTGCCAGCATCCTTAAATCGCAGGGGAAAGAGACCCAGTACTTC.

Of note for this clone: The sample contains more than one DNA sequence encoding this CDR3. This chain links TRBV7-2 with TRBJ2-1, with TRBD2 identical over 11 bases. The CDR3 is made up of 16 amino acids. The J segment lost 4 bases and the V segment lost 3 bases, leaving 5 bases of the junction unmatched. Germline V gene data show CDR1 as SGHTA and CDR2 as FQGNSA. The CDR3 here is CASSLLAGGTYNEQFF. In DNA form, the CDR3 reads TGTGCCAGCAGCTTGCTAGCGGGGGGTACGTACAATGAGCAGTTCTTC.

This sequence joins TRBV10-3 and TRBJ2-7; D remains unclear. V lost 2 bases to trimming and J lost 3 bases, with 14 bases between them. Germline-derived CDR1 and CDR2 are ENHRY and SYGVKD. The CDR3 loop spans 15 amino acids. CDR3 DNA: TGTGCCATCAGTGAGCGACAACCGATCATCTACGAGCAGTACTTC. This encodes CAISERQPIIYEQYF.